Reported below is one TCR beta chain. The data belong to a study of blood T cell repertoires in COVID-19. Data came from immunoSEQ multiplex PCR; TCRdb stores just in-frame clones and leaves some out. Here the sample spans about 520,000 clones, roughly 88% being singletons. Trimming stripped 5 bases from V and 8 bases from J, with 15 bases between. The CDR3 runs to 13 residues. Looked up from germline, CDR1 is SGHTA and CDR2 is FQGNSA. Sequencing used peripheral blood. The TCR originated in a human donor in a cohort sampled during active COVID-19. The chain couples TRBV7-2 to TRBJ1-2, with D perhaps matching TRBD1 (6 bases). The CDR3 protein is CASSPRGTRGYTF. CDR3 in DNA: TGTGCCAGCAGCCCCAGGGGAACGCGCGGCTACACCTTC.